These T cell receptor beta chains were read from a single sample in a study of read filtering for tumor transcriptome and immune sequencing. One entry per CDR3 protein results from TCRdb running MiXCR on the reads. The sample holds around 6,000 distinct CDR3 sequences, 23% seen once. Sequencing input: a population of CD138-negative cells sorted from bone marrow. These receptors were taken from a donor aged 40 or older with multiple myeloma. Both conserved end residues are part of each CDR3.

j_call | v_call | cdr3_aa
TRBJ2-3 | TRBV5-1 | CASSLGTSTDTQYF
TRBJ2-1 | TRBV12-3/TRBV12-4 | CASSPDRSSYNEQFF
TRBJ2-3 | TRBV20-1 | CSSSTRDRGPYRTQYF
TRBJ2-3 | TRBV7-7 | CASSHRGDTQYF
TRBJ2-7 | TRBV4-1 | CVSSSLLGQGIYEQYF
TRBJ1-1 | TRBV6-2/TRBV6-3 | CASSWDLNTEAFF
TRBJ2-6 | TRBV6-5 | CASTRDSFYSGANVLTF
TRBJ1-6 | TRBV7-8 | CASSLAGLSYNSPLHF
TRBJ2-1 | TRBV12-3/TRBV12-4 | CASTDGGRSSYNEQFF
TRBJ2-1 | TRBV4-1 | CASSQERYNEQFF
TRBJ2-1 | TRBV12-3/TRBV12-4 | CASSLSGQGVNEQFF
TRBJ1-1 | TRBV29-1 | CSVYRQGGTEAFF
TRBJ2-5 | TRBV28 | CASSTIQLAYHQETQYF
TRBJ1-1 | TRBV6-5 | CAIKVNTEAFF
TRBJ2-1 | TRBV5-6 | CASGVIENEQFF
TRBJ2-3 | TRBV29-1 | CSVARGPGESTDTQYF
TRBJ2-7 | TRBV7-8 | CASSSRAYEQYF
TRBJ2-2 | TRBV6-4 | CASSEQGNTGELFF
TRBJ2-2 | TRBV19 | CASQYQLNTGELFF
TRBJ2-7 | TRBV5-4 | CASSLAGGNSYEQYF
TRBJ2-7 | TRBV18 | CASSPTTGTSGTYEQYF
TRBJ2-1 | TRBV7-3 | CASSSYPSGGDEQFF
TRBJ2-3 | TRBV20-1 | CSARRGPGPDPDTQYF
TRBJ2-5 | TRBV11-2 | CASSFGTIPYF
TRBJ2-1 | TRBV7-8 | CASSLAPGQVPYGEQFF
TRBJ2-7 | TRBV6-2/TRBV6-3 | CASSYSGNYEQYF
TRBJ1-1 | TRBV4-1 | CVSSPGDTEAFF
TRBJ2-2 | TRBV6-5 | CASIYQNTGKLFF
TRBJ1-1 | TRBV10-2 | CASSDLKTGPDTEAFF
TRBJ1-5 | TRBV9 | CASSLQDNQPQHF
TRBJ2-1 | TRBV6-6 | CASSYSSLAGVYSEQFF
TRBJ1-1 | TRBV4-2 | CASSQEAGLANTEAFF
TRBJ2-1 | TRBV7-9 | CASRQSSMTNNEQFF
TRBJ2-7 | TRBV29-1 | CSVDDVGRQYF
TRBJ2-7 | TRBV4-3 | CASSQDLGDEQYF
TRBJ2-1 | TRBV7-2 | CASRTLKVGSSYNEQLF
TRBJ2-4 | TRBV10-2 | CASSGTSGRRRTKNIQYF
TRBJ2-2 | TRBV29-1 | CSVSPQGAVGGELFF
TRBJ1-1 | TRBV20-1 | CSARDLTEAFF
TRBJ2-7 | TRBV20-1 | CSANGPSDEQYF
TRBJ2-3 | TRBV20-1 | CSAPRGGAADTQYF
TRBJ1-5 | TRBV15 | CATSRDGHPLPQHF